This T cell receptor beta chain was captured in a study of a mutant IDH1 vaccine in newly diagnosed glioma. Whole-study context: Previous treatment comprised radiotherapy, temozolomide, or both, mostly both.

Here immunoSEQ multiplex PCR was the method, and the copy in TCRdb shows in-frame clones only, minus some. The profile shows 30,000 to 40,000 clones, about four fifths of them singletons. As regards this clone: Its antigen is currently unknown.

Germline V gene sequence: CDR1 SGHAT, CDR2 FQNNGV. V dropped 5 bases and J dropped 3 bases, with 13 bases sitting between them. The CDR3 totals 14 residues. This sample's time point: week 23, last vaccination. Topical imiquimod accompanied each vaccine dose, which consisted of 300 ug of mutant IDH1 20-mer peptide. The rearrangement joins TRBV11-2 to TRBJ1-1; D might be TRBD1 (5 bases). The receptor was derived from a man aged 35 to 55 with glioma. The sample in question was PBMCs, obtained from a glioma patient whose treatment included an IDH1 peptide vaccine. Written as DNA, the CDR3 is TGTGCCAGCAGCAACCGGGACGGTGACACTGAAGCTTTCTTT. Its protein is CASSNRDGDTEAFF.